The 23 T cell receptor beta chains below were found in one sample sequenced in a study of sequential checkpoint blockade in melanoma (dated by TCRdb to the late 2010s). Library prep was done by the immunoSEQ multiplex PCR assay. TCRdb took over this immuneACCESS table, retaining in-frame rearrangements with V and J assigned. Such tables are incomplete; in checked studies, under half of the missing clones stem from an unresolved V gene, and the remainder is unexplained. This sample comprises roughly 28,000 clones, about 77% of them detected only once. The biggest ten clones account for over 20% of the sample. In the paper's terms, the treatment or condition label means: randomized to nivolumab then ipilimumab (arm A) or the reverse (arm B). The sample was CD8+ T cells sorted from blood (inferred from file names), taken from a patient given nivolumab and ipilimumab in sequence. Source of these receptors: a human donor with melanoma.

This clone was seen a single time. This chain uses TRBV27 with TRBJ1-2; D remains unclear. Germline-derived CDR1 and CDR2 are MNHEY and SMNVEV (reference sequence). Trimming removed 3 bases at V and 6 bases at J, with 14 bases between. The CDR3 consists of 14 residues. The CDR3 loop reads CASSFSRTGDGYTF. Here the CDR3 DNA reads TGTGCCAGCAGTTTTTCTCGGACCGGGGATGGCTACACCTTC.

This chain uses TRBV7-9 with TRBJ2-3; TRBD2 might be the D (5 bases). V lost 0 bases and J 2 bases, leaving 12 bases between the germline ends. The CDR3 is 16 amino acids. Germline lookup yields CDR1 SEHNR and CDR2 FQNEAQ (reference sequence). The CDR3 loop is CASSLAARLHTDTQYF. The CDR3 bases are TGTGCCAGCAGCTTAGCGGCCCGACTACACACAGATACGCAGTATTTT.

This clone occurred once. This chain links TRBV19 with TRBJ2-7; D remains ambiguous. Germline CDR1 and CDR2: LNHDA and SQIVND (reference sequence). Trimming removed 1 base at V and 4 bases at J, with 5 bases between. This CDR3 comprises 12 residues. The DNA for the CDR3 is TGTGCCAGTAGTATAGGGCCTTACGAGCAGTACTTC. Protein: CASSIGPYEQYF.

The rearrangement joins TRBV4-2 to TRBJ2-5; a weak D match, TRBD1 (6 bases). The end of the DNA fits TRBJ2-7 better, so the J call may be wrong. There are 14 residues in the CDR3. Germline CDR1 and CDR2: LGHNA and YNFKEQ. As DNA, the CDR3 is TGTGCCAGCAGCCTGGGGCAGGGGCGTGACGAGCAGTACTTC. It translates to CASSLGQGRDEQYF.

The chain combines TRBV7-2 with TRBJ2-7, with D unresolved. In germline, CDR1 is SGHTA, CDR2 FQGNSA. The CDR3 loop spans 12 amino acids. V was cut by 1 base and J by 3 bases, with 4 bases left in between. DNA of the CDR3: TGTGCCAGCAGCTTAGGGAGCTACGAGCAGTACTTC. Residues: CASSLGSYEQYF.

V usage is TRBV27 and J usage is TRBJ2-1, with TRBD2 matching 9 bases. The CDR3 contains 15 residues. CDR1 and CDR2 (germline): MNHEY, SMNVEV (reference sequence). With V trimmed by 6 bases and J by 0 bases, 3 bases remained unmatched. CDR3 sequence reads: CASRLSGSSYNEQFF. As DNA, the CDR3 is TGTGCCAGCAGACTTAGCGGGAGCTCCTACAATGAGCAGTTCTTC.

The chain employs TRBV19 and TRBJ2-1; D is ambiguous. The germline CDR1 and CDR2 sequences are LNHDA and SQIVND (reference sequence). This CDR3 spans 12 amino acids. Trimming removed 5 bases at V and 4 bases at J, with 6 bases between. The CDR3 loop is CASSYRYNEQFF. CDR3 DNA sequence: TGTGCCAGTAGTTACCGGTACAATGAGCAGTTCTTC.

This sequence joins TRBV4-1 and TRBJ2-5; D ambiguous. The J call is doubtful: the DNA matches TRBJ2-7 better. CDR3 size: 13 residues. CDR1 and CDR2 (germline): MGHRA, YSYEKL. The CDR3 bases are TGCGCCAGCAGCCAATCAACCTCCTACGAGCAGTACTTC. This encodes CASSQSTSYEQYF.

The rearrangement joins TRBV6-1 to TRBJ2-7; TRBD1 agrees at 9 bases. Per germline, CDR1 MNHNS and CDR2 SASEGT. The CDR3 has 14 residues. Trimming took 6 bases from V and 2 from J; bases not matched to a gene: 5. The CDR3, as DNA: TGTGCCAGCAGGTTGACAGGGGGACCCTACGAGCAGTACTTC. Amino acids: CASRLTGGPYEQYF.

This clone was picked up a small number of times. The V call is TRBV7-7, the J call TRBJ1-2, with 9 bases fitting TRBD1. This CDR3 has 15 amino acids. V lost 7 bases and J lost 2; bases outside the gene matches: 8. Germline CDR1 is SSHAT and CDR2 is FNYEAQ (reference sequence). The CDR3 here is CASNHGQGMNYGYTF. The CDR3 nucleotides read TGTGCCAGCAACCACGGACAGGGGATGAACTATGGCTACACCTTC.

V usage is TRBV7-9 and J usage is TRBJ2-1; tentative D call: TRBD2 (6 bases). In germline, CDR1 is SEHNR, CDR2 FQNEAQ (reference sequence). The CDR3 consists of 12 residues. V was clipped by 5 bases and J by 10 bases, with 12 bases between them. CDR3 residues: CASSAGGEEQFF. DNA of the CDR3: TGTGCCAGCAGCGCCGGAGGGGAAGAGCAGTTCTTC.

The chain uses TRBV4-2 and TRBJ2-3; weak D call: TRBD2 (6 bases). V gave up 6 bases and J gave up 2 bases, with 18 bases separating them. The CDR3 covers 16 residues. The germline V gene has CDR1 LGHNA and CDR2 YNFKEQ. CDR3 sequence reads: CASRPYVASDTDTQYF. The CDR3 DNA reads TGTGCCAGCAGACCCTATGTAGCTAGCGACACAGATACGCAGTATTTT.

The chain combines TRBV28 with TRBJ2-7; TRBD2 matches at 9 bases. This CDR3 spans 16 amino acids. The germline V gene has CDR1 MDHEN and CDR2 SYDVKM. Trimming removed 4 bases from V and 2 bases from J; junction bases left unmatched: 9. The DNA for the CDR3 is TGTGCCAGCAGTTCCCCGGCTAGCGGGGTTCCCTACGAGCAGTACTTC. Protein: CASSSPASGVPYEQYF.

This chain uses TRBV4-3 with TRBJ2-5, with 9 nucleotides matching TRBD1. V was pared by 0 bases and J by 1 base, with 6 bases of the junction left unmatched. Germline CDR1 LGHNA, CDR2 YSLEER. The CDR3 runs 17 residues. The CDR3 bases are TGCGCCAGCAGCCAAGATATCCCGACAGGGGGCCAAGAGACCCAGTACTTC. This gives the protein CASSQDIPTGGQETQYF.

The chain links TRBV9 to TRBJ2-1; D may be TRBD2 (6 bases). The CDR3 extends over 14 amino acids. Germline CDR1 reads SGDLS; CDR2 reads YYNGEE. Trimming cost V 2 bases and J 5 bases, with 11 bases left between them. This CDR3 reads CASSVGRGDNEQFF. DNA for the CDR3: TGTGCCAGCAGCGTCGGGCGGGGCGACAATGAGCAGTTCTTC.

For this clone: One junction end disagrees with the germline gene, perhaps due to a read error. The rearrangement links TRBV4-2 to TRBJ2-1, with TRBD1 identical over 7 bases. CDR1 and CDR2 (germline): LGHNA, YNFKEQ. This CDR3 is 16 amino acids long. CDR3 in DNA: TGTGCCAGCGGCCAAAGGGGGCTTCGGGGCTACAATGAGCAGTTCTTC. This translates into CASGQRGLRGYNEQFF.

The V and J genes are TRBV27 and TRBJ2-2, with TRBD2 matching 11 bases. Looked up from germline, CDR1 is MNHEY and CDR2 is SMNVEV (reference sequence). There are 18 residues in the CDR3. V lost 4 bases and J lost 7; bases outside the gene matches: 14. CDR3 nucleotides: TGTGCCAGCAGTTGGTTCCCCTCAAATAGCGGGAGGGACGGGGAGCTGTTTTTT. The encoded protein is CASSWFPSNSGRDGELFF.

This chain uses TRBV5-1 with TRBJ1-4; D is undetermined. Germline V gene sequence: CDR1 SGHRS, CDR2 YFSETQ. With 4 bases removed from V and 3 bases from J, the gap between germline ends came to 13 bases. This CDR3 spans 15 amino acids. For the CDR3, the DNA is TGCGCCAGCAGCAGAAGGCCAGGTCCTAATGAAAAACTGTTTTTT. Translation: CASSRRPGPNEKLFF.

The genes are TRBV6-5 and TRBJ2-7, with 7 bases aligning to TRBD1. Trimming removed 6 bases from V and 4 bases from J; junction bases left unmatched: 12. The length of the CDR3 is 15 residues. CDR1 and CDR2 from the germline V gene are MNHEY and SVGAGI. CDR3 sequence (DNA): TGTGCCAGCAGGAAAGACAGGGAAGACCAGTACGAGCAGTACTTC. As protein: CASRKDREDQYEQYF.

The chain combines TRBV5-5 with TRBJ2-7; D not certain. Germline loops: CDR1 SGHKS, CDR2 YYEKEE (reference sequence). The CDR3 loop spans 13 amino acids. The ends were cut back, 2 bases at V and 2 bases at J, with 8 bases in the middle. CDR3 DNA: TGTGCCAGCAGCTTTTCAGCGACCTACGAGCAGTACTTC. Protein product: CASSFSATYEQYF.

The chain joins TRBV9 to TRBJ1-2; D is possibly TRBD1 (6 bases). V was clipped by 3 bases and J by 9 bases, with 15 bases between them. CDR3 length equals 13 residues. Germline assignment: CDR1 SGDLS and CDR2 YYNGEE. CDR3 residues: CASSAGGLLSYTF. The CDR3 region has the DNA TGTGCCAGCAGCGCGGGGGGCCTGTTGAGCTACACCTTC.

The rearrangement links TRBV10-2 to TRBJ2-7; D is ambiguous. Trimming cost V 6 bases and J 0 bases, with 9 bases left between them. Per the germline V gene, CDR1 is WSHSY and CDR2 is SAAADI. The CDR3 is made up of 13 amino acids. CDR3 nucleotide sequence: TGCGCCAGCAGGACCGGGTCCTCCTACGAGCAGTACTTC. This sequence encodes CASRTGSSYEQYF.

The count of this clone is one. The V call is TRBV7-9, the J call TRBJ1-1; D is possibly TRBD1 (6 bases). Per germline, CDR1 SEHNR and CDR2 FQNEAQ (reference sequence). The CDR3 extends over 14 amino acids. The V and J ends lost 6 bases and 1 base respectively, with 12 bases between them. The chain's CDR3 is CASRSGDKNTEAFF. The CDR3, as DNA: TGTGCCAGCAGATCAGGGGATAAGAACACTGAAGCTTTCTTT.